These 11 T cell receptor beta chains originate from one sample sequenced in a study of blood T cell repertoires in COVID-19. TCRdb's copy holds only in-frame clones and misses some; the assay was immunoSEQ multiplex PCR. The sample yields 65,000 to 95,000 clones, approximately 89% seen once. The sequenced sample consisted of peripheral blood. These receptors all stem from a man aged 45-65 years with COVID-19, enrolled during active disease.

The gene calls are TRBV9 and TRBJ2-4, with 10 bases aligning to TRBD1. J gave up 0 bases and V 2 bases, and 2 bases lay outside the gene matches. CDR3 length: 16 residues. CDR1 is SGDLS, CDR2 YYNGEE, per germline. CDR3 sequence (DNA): TGTGCCAGCAGCGTGGGACAGGGGATAGCCAAAAACATTCAGTACTTC. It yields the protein CASSVGQGIAKNIQYF.

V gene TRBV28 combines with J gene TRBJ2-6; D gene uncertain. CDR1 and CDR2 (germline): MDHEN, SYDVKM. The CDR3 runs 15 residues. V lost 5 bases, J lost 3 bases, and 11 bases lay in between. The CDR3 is CASSPSGFGANVLTF. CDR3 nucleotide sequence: TGTGCCAGCAGTCCCTCAGGTTTTGGGGCCAACGTCCTGACTTTC.

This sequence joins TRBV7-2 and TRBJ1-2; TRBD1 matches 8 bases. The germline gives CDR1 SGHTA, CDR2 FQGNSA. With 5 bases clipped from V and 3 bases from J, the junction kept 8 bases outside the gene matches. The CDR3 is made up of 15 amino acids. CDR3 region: CASSLPTGVYYGYTF. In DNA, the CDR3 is TGTGCCAGCAGCCTGCCGACAGGGGTATACTATGGCTACACCTTC.

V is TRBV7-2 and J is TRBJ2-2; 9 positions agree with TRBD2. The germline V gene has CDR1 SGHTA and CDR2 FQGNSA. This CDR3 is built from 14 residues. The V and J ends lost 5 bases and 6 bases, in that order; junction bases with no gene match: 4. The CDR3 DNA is TGTGCCAGCAGCCGGCGGACTAGCGCCGGGGAGCTGTTTTTT. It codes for CASSRRTSAGELFF.

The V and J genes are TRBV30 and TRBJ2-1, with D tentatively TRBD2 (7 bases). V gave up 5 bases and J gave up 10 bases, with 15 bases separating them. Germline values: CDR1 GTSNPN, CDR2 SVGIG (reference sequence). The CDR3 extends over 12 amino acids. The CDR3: CAWAGAFSEQFF. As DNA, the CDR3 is TGTGCCTGGGCGGGGGCTTTTAGCGAGCAGTTCTTC.

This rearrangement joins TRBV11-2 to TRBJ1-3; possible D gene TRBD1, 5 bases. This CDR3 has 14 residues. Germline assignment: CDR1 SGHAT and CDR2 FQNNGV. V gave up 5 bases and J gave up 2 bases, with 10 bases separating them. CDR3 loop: CASSVTAPGNTIYF. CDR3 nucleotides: TGTGCCAGCAGCGTGACAGCTCCTGGAAACACCATATATTTT.

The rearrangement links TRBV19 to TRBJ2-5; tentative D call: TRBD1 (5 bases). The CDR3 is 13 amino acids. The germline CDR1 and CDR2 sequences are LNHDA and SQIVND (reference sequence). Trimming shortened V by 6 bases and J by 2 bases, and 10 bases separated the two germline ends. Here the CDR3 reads CASSARQQETQYF. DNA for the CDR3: TGTGCCAGTAGCGCTCGACAGCAAGAGACCCAGTACTTC.

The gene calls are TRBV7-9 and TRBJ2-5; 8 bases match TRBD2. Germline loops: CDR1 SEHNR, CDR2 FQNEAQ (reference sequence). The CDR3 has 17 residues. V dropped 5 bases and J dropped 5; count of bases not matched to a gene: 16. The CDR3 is CASSPSTPAGDTETQYF. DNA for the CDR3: TGTGCCAGCAGCCCATCCACCCCAGCGGGAGATACGGAGACCCAGTACTTC. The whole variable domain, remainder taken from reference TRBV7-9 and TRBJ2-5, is DTGVSQNPRHKITKRGQNVTFRCDPISEHNRLYWYRQTLGQGPEFLTYFQNEAQLEKSRLLSDRFSAERPKGSFSTLEIQRTEQGDSAMYLCASSPSTPAGDTETQYFGPGTRLLVL.

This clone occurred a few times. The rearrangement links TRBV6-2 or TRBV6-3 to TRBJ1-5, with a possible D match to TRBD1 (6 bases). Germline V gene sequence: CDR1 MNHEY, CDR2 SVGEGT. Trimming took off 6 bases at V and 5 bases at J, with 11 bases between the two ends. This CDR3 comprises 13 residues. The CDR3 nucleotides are TGTGCCAGCAGCCGGTCAGGGGATCAGCCCCAGCATTTT. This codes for CASSRSGDQPQHF.

The CDR3: CASSAGFGQPQHF. In nucleotides, the CDR3 is TGTGCCAGTAGTGCAGGGTTTGGGCAGCCCCAGCATTTT. V is TRBV19 and J is TRBJ1-5; tentatively, D is TRBD1 (5 bases). The length of the CDR3 is 13 residues. Germline V gene lookup returns CDR1 LNHDA and CDR2 SQIVND (reference sequence). V dropped 5 bases and J dropped 7 bases, with 12 bases sitting between them.

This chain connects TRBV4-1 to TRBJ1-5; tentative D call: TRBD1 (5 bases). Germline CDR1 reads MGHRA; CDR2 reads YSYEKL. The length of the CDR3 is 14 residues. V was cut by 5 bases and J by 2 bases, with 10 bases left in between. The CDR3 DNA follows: TGCGCCAGCAGCTCGACAGTGGGCAATCAGCCCCAGCATTTT. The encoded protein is CASSSTVGNQPQHF.